This T cell receptor beta chain was identified during a study of T cells in Graves' hyperthyroidism and ophthalmopathy. TCR beta CDR3 region amplification was performed from RNA transcripts. The HTBI primer set was used in a first-round RT-PCR of the TCR CDR3. MiXCR, run by TCRdb on the multiplex PCR reads, gives a single entry per CDR3 protein. The sample carries some 620,000 distinct CDR3 sequences, 15% to 20% recorded once. Points from the study as a whole: Ophthalmopathy was separated from stable hyperthyroidism by a 13 V-J model. Most expanded thyroid clonotypes above 0.001 also appeared in blood.

The CDR3 covers 14 residues. Trimming took 4 bases from V and 4 from J; bases not matched to a gene: 6. Germline values: CDR1 SQVTM, CDR2 ANQGSEA. Disease duration under 2 months; hyperthyroidism patients were aged 18 to 65. Cells are PBMCs isolated from 9 to 10 ml of fresh blood. This clonotype was recorded at least ten times. Its antigen is still unknown. The chain links TRBV29-1 to TRBJ2-3; 9 nucleotides line up with TRBD2. Sequencing was performed on blood. The source is a woman in her twenties or thirties with Graves' hyperthyroidism. The CDR3 is CSVGGAGGSDTQYF. The CDR3 DNA reads TGCAGCGTTGGTGGGGCGGGAGGGTCAGATACGCAGTATTTT.